This TCR beta chain is drawn from a study of a mutant IDH1 vaccine in newly diagnosed glioma. The time point: week 35, safety follow-up. In the vaccine, a single dose held 300 ug of the mutant IDH1 20-mer peptide, along with topical imiquimod. Clones were read by immunoSEQ multiplex PCR, and TCRdb kept only the in-frame ones, dropping some. The table lists tens of thousands of clones, roughly four fifths of them singletons. The CDR3 has 17 residues. CDR1 MGHRA and CDR2 YSYEKL come from the germline V gene. V dropped 0 bases and J dropped 2; count of bases not matched to a gene: 8. This clone was recorded only once. Its matching antigen is unknown.

The material sequenced was PBMCs, taken from a glioma patient whose treatment included an IDH1 peptide vaccine. J is TRBJ2-5 and V is TRBV4-1; 8 bases agree with TRBD2. This TCR derives from a man aged 40-49 years with glioma. The CDR3 reads CASSQDGAGGLQETQYF. The CDR3, as DNA: TGCGCCAGCAGCCAAGATGGGGCGGGGGGCCTACAAGAGACCCAGTACTTC.